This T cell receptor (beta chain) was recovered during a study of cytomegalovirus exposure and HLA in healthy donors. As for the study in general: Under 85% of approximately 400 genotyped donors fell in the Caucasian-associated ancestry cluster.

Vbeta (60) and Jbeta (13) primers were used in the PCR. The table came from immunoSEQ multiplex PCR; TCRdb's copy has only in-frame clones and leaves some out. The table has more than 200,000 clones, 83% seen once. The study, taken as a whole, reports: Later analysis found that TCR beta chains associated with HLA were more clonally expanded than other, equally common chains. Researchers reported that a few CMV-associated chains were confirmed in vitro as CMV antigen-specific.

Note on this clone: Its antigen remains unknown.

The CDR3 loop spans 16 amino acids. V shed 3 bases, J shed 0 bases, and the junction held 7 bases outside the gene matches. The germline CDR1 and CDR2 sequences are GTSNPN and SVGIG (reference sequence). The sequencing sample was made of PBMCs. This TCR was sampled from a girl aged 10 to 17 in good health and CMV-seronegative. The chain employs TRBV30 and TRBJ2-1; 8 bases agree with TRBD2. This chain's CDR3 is CAWRVSGIGSYNEQFF. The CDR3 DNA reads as TGTGCCTGGAGGGTTAGCGGGATAGGCTCCTACAATGAGCAGTTCTTC.